This section outlines one TCR beta chain sequence together with its context. Its antigen specificity is not known. The input lacks base qualities; no much larger clone sits a single base away. The method was the immunoSEQ multiplex PCR assay. A mixture of 60 forward primers for TCR Vbeta segments and 13 reverse primers for TCR Jbeta segments was used in the multiplex PCR. The CDR3 region of rearranged TCR beta genes was amplified from genomic DNA by a multiplex PCR assay. The Illumina HiSeq System was used to sequence the amplified TCR beta libraries as 87-base-pair reads. In the paper's pipeline: A later analysis tallied roughly 78 million unique TCR beta chains across the 666 repertoires, and 10 million to 11 million of those chains were shared by two or more donors. Raw reads were error-corrected and collapsed into unique sequences with a nearest-neighbor algorithm that merged closely related sequences to remove PCR and sequencing errors. To assign V, D and J gene segments, CDR3 sequences were aligned to IMGT reference sequences. For a sequence to be retained, at least a six-nucleotide match to both a V gene segment and a J gene segment was required. A rearrangement counted as productive if the CDR3 had no stop codons and remained in frame with V and J, and every other rearrangement counted as non-productive. Following IMGT convention, CDR3 was defined as the stretch from the second conserved V-encoded cysteine up to the conserved J-encoded phenylalanine. Sequences without an unambiguous match to a single V gene segment were excluded from the earlier analysis of 450 to 650 of the donors. An earlier analysis of approximately 590 of the donors called V segments functional above 56.7% productive rearrangements and segregating when the between-donor standard deviation exceeded 5%. A statistical classification framework was developed to diagnose cytomegalovirus status using the catalog of TCR beta chain sequences. V and J gene assignment, in a later analysis, came from comparing TCR nucleotide sequences with IMGT/GENE-DB human TR gene sequences. Using the TCRdist pipeline, a later analysis assigned CDR3 sequences along with most-parsimonious VDJ recombination scenarios. In a later analysis, every TCR beta chain was defined by the combination of its CDR3 amino acid sequence and its V-gene family, and reads without a unique V-gene family were dropped. A later analysis removed 500 to 600 highly shared, low-generation-probability nucleotide sequences to deal with suspected cross-contamination and a sequencing artifact. For each public chain, a later analysis derived a clonal expansion index from normalized ranks of inferred template counts within each repertoire. In a later analysis, generation probabilities were computed using a VDJ recombination model fitted to out-of-frame rearrangements, and the results were checked against IGoR. In a later analysis, hypergeometric tests were used to score TCR-TCR, TCR-HLA and TCR-CMV co-occurrence, with a repertoire-size bias correction applied to TCR pairs. False discovery rates were estimated in a later analysis by permuting HLA or CMV assignments 20 times. A later analysis grouped co-occurring TCRs with DBSCAN, adding TCRdist sequence similarity when clustering within HLA-allele-positive subsets. Co-occurrence clustering excluded repertoires with fewer than 30,000 or more than 120,000 public chains, plus five with anomalous nucleotide sharing. TCRdb re-hosts the immuneACCESS table, in-frame sequences only. Its copies lack some clones; in the studies checked, an unresolved V gene accounts for under half of them, and the cause for the rest is not known. That table furnishes V, J and clone size, whereas the DNA furnished D and trimming. Recorded for this sample are more than 95,000 clones; 60% to 80% of them occurred a single time. In total, the top ten clones hold 5% to 6.5% of the sample.

These data come from a study of cytomegalovirus exposure and HLA in healthy donors (TCRdb year 2017). For the study in its entirety: An earlier analysis of approximately 640 of the donors reported roughly 270 Gb of sequence data and around 120 million unique TCR beta sequences from roughly 180 million T cells. A separate validation cohort of roughly 120 different subjects was used in addition to the 666-subject first cohort. A later genetic analysis took genome-wide SNP genotypes for about 55% of the roughly 700 donors and used that subset as a discovery cohort. In the later analysis, no new phenotypic data were used to find candidate immune exposures; instead, reliance was placed on TCR beta sequences and their occurrence across donors. An early release that covered about 600 HLA-typed donors contained approximately 300 gigabases of sequencing data and around 80 million unique TCR sequences. A later analysis re-analyzed previously published TCR beta repertoires from 650 to 800 donors and added high-resolution HLA genotyping to study TCR occurrence patterns. Among the roughly 400 genotyped donors, 81% belonged to the genetic ancestry cluster associated with self-reported Caucasian donors. The study aimed to test whether signatures of past pathogen exposure could be identified by cataloging public T cell receptors. To predict cytomegalovirus infection status, the study combined high-throughput TCR immunosequencing, statistical association of individual TCRs with disease status, and machine learning. Donor age, sex, ethnicity and CMV serostatus were compiled together with the repertoire data. Among approximately 370 genotyped donors of the cohort, an average of around 250,000 unique TCR beta nucleotide sequences was sequenced per donor, of which about 20% were non-productive. In an earlier analysis of 500 to 650 of the donors, high-throughput TCR beta sequencing was used to judge whether each TCR beta V gene segment behaved as functional or pseudogenic. Every repertoire in the discovery cohort had been generated on one and the same sequencing platform. The number of donors typed differed by locus, with 629-630 for A, B, C, DRB1 and DQB1, roughly 520 for DQA1, 606 for DPA1, and about 450 for DPB1. Both class I and class II loci were covered by HLA typing, at four-digit resolution. Using immunosequencing, the study profiled T cell repertoires from 500 to 800 subjects and related those repertoires to cytomegalovirus serostatus. Roughly 5 DR-DQ haplotypes were handled as single units for association and clustering, since linkage in the cohort was strong.

The cohort comprised under 700 healthy bone marrow donors. At the time of sampling, all cohort members were nominally healthy, though unrecorded immune exposures were likely present. The donor tested CMV seropositive and was one of the 289 seropositive cohort members. A peripheral blood sample was collected from each donor, and TCR beta sequencing was performed on peripheral blood mononuclear cells. The Qiagen DNeasy Blood Extraction Kit was used to extract genomic DNA from the blood cell samples. General study outcomes and caveats: A later analysis associated 16,951 TCR beta sequences with specific HLA alleles at a false discovery rate of 0.05. HLA typing was unavailable for some donors at each locus, so association tests used only the typed subset. Three of the identified cytomegalovirus-associated TCR beta chains were confirmed in vitro to be specific for cytomegalovirus antigens. A further reported finding was that TCR beta sequences accurately predicted the HLA-A and HLA-B alleles for most subjects in the first cohort. A cluster of highly shared sequence variants was judged likely to represent a technical artifact of the sequencing pipeline. The only immune exposure information available for the cohort was CMV serostatus. The study gave a list of over 150 TCR beta chains associated with cytomegalovirus. According to a later analysis, most CMV-associated TCR beta chains appeared to be HLA-restricted, and the HLA associations seemed to be driven largely by CMV exposure. Only TCR beta chains were sequenced in this cohort, and the absence of alpha or paired-chain data limited detectable features. In a later analysis, HLA-associated TCR beta chains showed more clonal expansion and lower generation probabilities than non-associated chains that were equally common. Most TCR sequences were seen in very few donors, while some public TCRs were found in many individuals. A later genetic analysis associated a missense DCLRE1C variant with V-gene and J-gene trimming of TCR beta chains, and an independent cohort replicated the association. A later genetic analysis reported fewer N-insertions in productive TCRs among donors in an Asian-associated ancestry cluster than the roughly 640-donor mean. In an earlier analysis of more than 500 of the donors, most TCR beta V segments appeared in productive rearrangements about 90% or about 30% of the time, broadly matching IMGT annotations. A later analysis found that TCR association rates varied across HLA loci, with DRB1 alleles showing the most associated TCRs and HLA-C alleles the fewest. Several of the top co-occurrence clusters appeared to be linked to parvovirus B19, influenza, CMV and Epstein-Barr virus, according to a later analysis. When HLA alleles, especially DR and DQ, strongly co-occurred, attributing TCR associations to individual alleles was difficult. Because counts were too low, about 15 rarely observed V segments, including chromosome 9 orphons, were left out of the earlier analysis of 587 of the donors. Sequencing depth was assumed to be roughly uniform across donors in the presence/absence analyses, though that assumption may not hold. The classifier was reported to diagnose cytomegalovirus status with high specificity and sensitivity in both the original cohort and the validation cohort. Correlated functional status among segregating V segments might be attributable to linkage disequilibrium, but an unknown experimental factor could not be ruled out. According to the authors, the approach could potentially be generalized to other disease states and immunological phenotypes.

Sequencing was carried out using PBMCs. The source of this sequence is a man aged 55 to 70 in good health and CMV-seropositive.

The CDR3: CASSLLQRGGSDTQYF. DNA sequence: TGTGCCAGCAGCCTACTACAGCGGGGGGGCTCAGATACGCAGTATTTT. The rearranged chain carries TRBV9 and TRBJ2-3, and TRBD2 aligns with 10 junction nucleotides. CDR1 and CDR2 were assigned from the germline V gene as SGDLS and YYNGEE. The CDR3 covers 16 residues, taking in both the cysteine and the phenylalanine. The retained sequence is limited to the CDR3, 48 bases, with the frame set at the first base. Relative to germline, V is missing 4 bases and J is missing 4 bases, with 9 bases of the junction outside any gene match. The CDR3 plus the reference TRBV9 and TRBJ2-3 genes for the other parts give the full variable domain: DSGVTQTPKHLITATGQRVTLRCSPRSGDLSVYWYQQSLDQGLQFLIQYYNGEERAKGNILERFSAQQFPDLHSELNLSSLELGDSALYFCASSLLQRGGSDTQYFGPGTRLTVL.